These 18 T cell receptor beta chains were sequenced from one sample in a study of shared clonotypes between healthy human individuals. The assay was immunoSEQ multiplex PCR, and TCRdb's table has in-frame clones only and misses some. Of millions of clones in the sample, 85% to 95% were seen once. CD45RO-negative, CCR7-positively selected cells formed the naive CD8 fraction, excluding terminally differentiated effector memory CD45RA+ cells. Sequencing was performed on naive CD8+ T cells from PBMCs. The receptors were sampled from a man younger than 30 in good health. Some clones in this sample may be carry-over from other donors' samples.

For this clone: This CDR3 is also generated by other DNA sequences in the sample. V is TRBV27 and J is TRBJ2-3; the D is unclear. The CDR3 extends over 14 amino acids. Germline CDR1 reads MNHEY; CDR2 reads SMNVEV (reference sequence). V was cut by 5 bases and J by 3 bases, with 12 bases left in between. This CDR3 reads CASSPGPRTDTQYF. CDR3 DNA sequence: TGTGCCAGCAGTCCCGGGCCGAGAACAGATACGCAGTATTTT.

The rearrangement links TRBV29-1 to TRBJ1-3; possibly TRBD1 for D (6 bases). The CDR3 runs 13 residues. V lost 2 bases and J lost 2, with 7 bases in between. CDR1 is SQVTM, CDR2 ANQGSEA, per germline. The CDR3 region is CSVERGTGNTIYF. DNA of the CDR3: TGCAGCGTTGAAAGGGGGACTGGAAACACCATATATTTT.

The chain combines TRBV29-1 with TRBJ2-2, with D tentatively TRBD1 (5 bases). V was clipped by 8 bases and J by 2 bases, with 18 bases between them. Germline CDR1 is SQVTM and CDR2 is ANQGSEA. The CDR3 is 15 residues long. Here the CDR3 DNA reads TGCAGCTCCTCCGGGTTAGACAGTAACACCGGGGAGCTGTTTTTT. It translates to CSSSGLDSNTGELFF.

This sequence joins TRBV9 and TRBJ2-5; D is uncertain. Germline-derived CDR1 and CDR2 are SGDLS and YYNGEE. V was trimmed by 0 bases and J by 5 bases, leaving 14 bases between them. This CDR3 is 15 amino acids long. CDR3 bases: TGTGCCAGCAGCGTAGTTTCCACGGTGGGGGAGACCCAGTACTTC. This sequence encodes CASSVVSTVGETQYF.

CDR3 nucleotides: TGTGCCAGCTCACTGCTTCGGGACATGAACACTGAAGCTTTCTTT. Translated, it gives CASSLLRDMNTEAFF. The chain joins TRBV18 to TRBJ1-1; weak D call: TRBD1 (6 bases). The germline V gene has CDR1 KGHSH and CDR2 LQKENI. V was shortened by 4 bases and J by 0 bases, with 12 bases between the two germline ends. The CDR3 extends over 15 amino acids.

This clone has just one count. The chain is built from TRBV15 and TRBJ1-2; D is unclear. V was clipped by 6 bases and J by 5 bases, with 10 bases between them. CDR1 is LNHNV, CDR2 YYDKDF, per germline (reference sequence). The CDR3 sequence is 12 residues long. CDR3 region: CATSSWTYGYTF. For the CDR3, the DNA is TGTGCCACCAGTTCATGGACTTATGGCTACACCTTC.

The rearrangement links TRBV7-6 to TRBJ2-5; D possibly corresponds to TRBD1 (6 bases). Germline V gives CDR1 SGHVS, CDR2 FNYEAQ. Trimming pared 1 base from V and 1 base from J, leaving 7 bases between. The CDR3 loop spans 14 amino acids. The CDR3 DNA reads as TGTGCCAGCAGCTTAGAGGGGGTCCAAGAGACCCAGTACTTC. Its translation: CASSLEGVQETQYF.

The chain joins TRBV6-1 to TRBJ2-7; 9 bases are shared with TRBD2. The CDR3 extends over 15 amino acids. V was clipped by 1 base and J by 3 bases; unmatched bases: 4. From germline, CDR1 is MNHNS and CDR2 SASEGT. CDR3: CASSEVDSGSYEQYF. CDR3 nucleotides: TGTGCCAGCAGTGAAGTCGATAGCGGGAGCTACGAGCAGTACTTC.

The CDR3 DNA follows: TGTGCCACCAGCATATCCGGGACGGGGGTTGAAGCTTTCTTT. Translated, it gives CATSISGTGVEAFF. The chain joins TRBV15 to TRBJ1-1, with D maybe TRBD1 (5 bases). From germline, CDR1 is LNHNV and CDR2 YYDKDF (reference sequence). This CDR3 has 14 residues. Trimming left V 4 bases short and J 7 bases short, with 16 bases between. The complete variable domain, with remaining parts taken from reference TRBV15 and TRBJ1-1, reads DAMVIQNPRYQVTQFGKPVTLSCSQTLNHNVMYWYQQKSSQAPKLLFHYYDKDFNNEADTPDNFQSRRPNTSFCFLDIRSPGLGDTAMYLCATSISGTGVEAFFGQGTRLTVV.

The CDR3 region is CASSQDGANTDTQYF. The DNA of the CDR3 is TGCGCCAGCAGCCAAGATGGGGCGAACACAGATACGCAGTATTTT. The chain has TRBV4-3 and TRBJ2-3, with a tentative D call TRBD1 (5 bases). V gave up 0 bases and J gave up 2 bases, with 9 bases separating them. The germline gives CDR1 LGHNA, CDR2 YSLEER. CDR3 length: 15 residues.

The chain uses TRBV28 and TRBJ2-7; possible D gene TRBD1, 6 bases. Trimming took 6 bases from V and 5 from J, leaving 23 bases between them. Germline V gene data show CDR1 as MDHEN and CDR2 as SYDVKM. This CDR3 has 16 residues. As DNA, the CDR3 is TGTGCCAGCAGACCCCGGACAGCGGTTTACCCTAACGAGCAGTACTTC. It translates to CASRPRTAVYPNEQYF.

The rearrangement uses TRBV2 and TRBJ1-2; the D gene is possibly TRBD1 (6 bases). CDR1 is SNHLY and CDR2 is FYNNEI in the germline V gene. CDR3 length equals 15 residues. Trimming pared 5 bases from V and 4 bases from J, leaving 17 bases between. The CDR3 sequence is CASSTPTGPIYGYTF. Here the CDR3 DNA reads TGTGCCAGCAGTACCCCGACAGGCCCGATCTATGGCTACACCTTC.

The V and J genes are TRBV7-2 and TRBJ2-7; 10 nucleotides agree with TRBD2. Germline loops: CDR1 SGHTA, CDR2 FQGNSA. This CDR3 region has 14 residues. J lost 3 bases, V lost 5 bases, and 4 bases had no gene match. The CDR3 protein is CASSPSGRVYEQYF. As DNA, the CDR3 is TGTGCCAGCAGCCCAAGCGGGAGGGTCTACGAGCAGTACTTC.

The V and J genes are TRBV27 and TRBJ2-3; D not resolved. Germline V gives CDR1 MNHEY, CDR2 SMNVEV (reference sequence). The V end lost 6 bases, the J end lost 0 bases, and 7 bases lay between the germline ends. The CDR3 covers 13 residues. CDR3 in amino acids: CASSRYSTDTQYF. As DNA, the CDR3 is TGTGCCAGCAGCCGATACAGCACAGATACGCAGTATTTT.

The V call is TRBV7-2, the J call TRBJ2-3; D possibly corresponds to TRBD2 (6 bases). CDR1 SGHTA and CDR2 FQGNSA come from the germline V gene. The CDR3 consists of 15 residues. V was trimmed by 7 bases and J by 4 bases, leaving 18 bases between them. CDR3 coding DNA: TGTGCCAGCACCGGGGGACCTTATACGGCAGATACGCAGTATTTT. It specifies CASTGGPYTADTQYF.

The V gene is TRBV19, the J gene TRBJ1-3; D perhaps matches TRBD1 (6 bases). The V gene's germline CDR1 is LNHDA and CDR2 SQIVND (reference sequence). V was shortened by 3 bases and J by 0 bases, with 12 bases between the two germline ends. This CDR3 has 16 residues. DNA of the CDR3: TGTGCCAGTAGTATTCGGGGGCTAATCTCTGGAAACACCATATATTTT. It translates to CASSIRGLISGNTIYF.

This sequence joins TRBV4-3 and TRBJ2-3, with TRBD2 matching 14 bases. Unmatched junction bases numbered 4, after V lost 5 bases and J lost 6 bases. CDR1 is LGHNA and CDR2 is YSLEER in the germline V gene. The CDR3 sequence is 15 residues long. CDR3: CASSSGLAGVDTQYF. DNA for the CDR3: TGCGCCAGCAGCTCGGGACTAGCGGGAGTGGATACGCAGTATTTT.

This clone was detected once. The CDR3 loop reads CASSSGTTNLDEQFF. Written as DNA, the CDR3 is TGTGCCAGCAGCTCCGGGACTACTAATCTCGATGAGCAGTTCTTC. The V and J genes are TRBV13 and TRBJ2-1; 7 nucleotides line up with TRBD2. The CDR3 is made up of 15 amino acids. After removal of 4 bases from V and 8 bases from J, the junction contained 11 bases not matched to a gene. Germline V lookup: CDR1 PRHDT, CDR2 FYEKMQ (reference sequence).